A single sample gave rise to the 9 T cell receptor beta chains below, sequenced in a study of control samples from healthy donors and cancer patients. The repertoire was sequenced with immunoSEQ multiplex PCR; TCRdb's copy has only in-frame clones and lacks some. Of over 150,000 clones listed, around nine tenths are singletons. The sequencing sample was made of blood. The receptor set was obtained from a man in his thirties or forties in good health.

This CDR3 reads CASSPQGTNYGYTF. CDR3 DNA sequence: TGTGCCAGCAGCCCCCAGGGGACTAACTATGGCTACACCTTC. The chain recombines TRBV9 with TRBJ1-2, with D possibly being TRBD1 (6 bases). The V gene lost 4 bases and the J gene lost 0 bases, with 10 bases spanning the gap. The CDR3 is 14 amino acids. Germline CDR1 is SGDLS and CDR2 is YYNGEE. The variable domain in full, with the rest retrieved from reference TRBV9 and TRBJ1-2, is DSGVTQTPKHLITATGQRVTLRCSPRSGDLSVYWYQQSLDQGLQFLIQYYNGEERAKGNILERFSAQQFPDLHSELNLSSLELGDSALYFCASSPQGTNYGYTFGSGTRLTVV.

The chain links TRBV11-2 to TRBJ1-5, with 7 bases lining up with TRBD1. CDR1 and CDR2 (germline): SGHAT, FQNNGV. J was trimmed by 4 bases and V by 5 bases; bases with no gene match: 5. The CDR3 length is 14 residues. The CDR3 DNA reads as TGTGCCAGCAGCCCCAGGGGGGCAAATCAGCCCCAGCATTTT. It is translated as CASSPRGANQPQHF.

The chain combines TRBV28 with TRBJ2-7; D is perhaps TRBD1 (6 bases). The CDR3 is 14 residues long. Germline CDR1 and CDR2: MDHEN and SYDVKM. Trimming pared 1 base from V and 6 bases from J, leaving 13 bases between. The CDR3 protein is CASSLSGVNFEQYF. CDR3 DNA sequence: TGTGCCAGCAGTTTATCAGGGGTAAATTTCGAGCAGTACTTC.

V gene TRBV5-1 combines with J gene TRBJ2-5; 9 bases map to TRBD1. The length of the CDR3 is 16 residues. Germline-derived CDR1 and CDR2 are SGHRS and YFSETQ. Trimming cost V 2 bases and J 3 bases; bases outside gene matches: 8. In DNA form, the CDR3 reads TGCGCCAGCAGCTTTCAACCGGGACAGGGAAAAGAGACCCAGTACTTC. Translating gives CASSFQPGQGKETQYF.

J is TRBJ1-2 and V is TRBV7-2; D uncertain. Germline V gives CDR1 SGHTA, CDR2 FQGNSA. The V and J ends lost 5 bases and 1 base respectively, with 8 bases between them. The CDR3 runs 13 residues. CDR3 sequence reads: CASSKDFNYGYTF. The CDR3 nucleotides are TGTGCCAGCAGCAAGGACTTTAACTATGGCTACACCTTC.

This sequence joins TRBV7-9 and TRBJ1-1; D may be TRBD1 (6 bases). CDR3 length equals 15 residues. The germline CDR1 and CDR2 sequences are SEHNR and FQNEAQ (reference sequence). The V end lost 5 bases, the J end lost 4 bases, and 17 bases lay between the germline ends. CDR3 in DNA: TGTGCCAGCAGCACGGGGGGCAGGGAGCGCACTGAAGCTTTCTTT. Residues: CASSTGGRERTEAFF.

The J gene is TRBJ2-2, the V gene TRBV9; 9 bases match TRBD1. Germline CDR1 SGDLS, CDR2 YYNGEE. The CDR3 loop spans 16 amino acids. V was clipped by 2 bases and J by 6 bases; unmatched bases: 8. This CDR3 is CASSVGRDREAGELFF. Here the CDR3 DNA reads TGTGCCAGCAGCGTGGGACGGGACAGGGAGGCCGGGGAGCTGTTTTTT.

The gene calls are TRBV6-5 and TRBJ1-2, with TRBD1 matching 7 bases. The junction had 3 bases not matched to a gene; V was cut back by 6 bases and J by 2 bases. There are 13 residues in the CDR3. Germline loops: CDR1 MNHEY, CDR2 SVGAGI. CDR3 in DNA: TGTGCCAGCAGGAGGGGGCCGAACTATGGCTACACCTTC. Translating it yields CASRRGPNYGYTF.

The chain has TRBV6-5 and TRBJ1-2; TRBD1 is a possible D gene (6 bases). Germline V gene data show CDR1 as MNHEY and CDR2 as SVGAGI. The CDR3 runs 14 residues. Trimming pared 5 bases from V and 2 bases from J, leaving 12 bases between. This CDR3 is CASSPSRGNYGYTF. Here the CDR3 DNA reads TGTGCCAGCAGTCCCTCGAGGGGGAACTATGGCTACACCTTC.